This TCR beta chain emerged from a study of technical replicates of blood from several donors. Assay used: immunoSEQ multiplex PCR; TCRdb lists only in-frame clones, some missing. The repertoire has just over 95,000 clones, around 96% of them found once; the top ten carry less than 0.4%. The CDR3 spans 11 residues. With V trimmed by 5 bases and J by 11 bases, 7 bases remained unmatched. CDR1 and CDR2 from the germline V gene are SQVTM and ANQGSEA. Sequenced material: T cells isolated from PBMCs. This chain connects TRBV29-1 to TRBJ2-3; TRBD1 aligns across 7 bases. The clonotype comes from a human donor in good health. CDR3 region: CSVFGQDGQYF. DNA of the CDR3: TGCAGCGTTTTCGGACAGGACGGGCAGTATTTT.